The 31 T cell receptor beta chains given below trace back to one sample, sequenced in a study of blood T cells in healthy people across ages. A second PCR, run for about 7 to 12 cycles, used a sample-barcoded 5' primer plus a J-beta primer mix. TCRdb ran MiXCR on the 5' RACE reads and lists one entry per CDR3 protein. The sample shows roughly 1,100,000 distinct CDR3 sequences, about 25% of them seen only once. These data also formed part of another study, on T cells of mothers and their children.

Source material: blood. The source is a girl aged 2-10 years in good health.

This clonotype was counted between two and nine times. V usage is TRBV27 and J usage is TRBJ2-3; TRBD2 is a possible D gene (6 bases). The CDR3 has 16 residues. V was clipped by 6 bases and J by 2 bases, with 18 bases between them. Germline CDR1 is MNHEY and CDR2 is SMNVEV (reference sequence). The CDR3 DNA reads as TGTGCCAGCAGGACGGGGGAAGGGATTGACACAGATACGCAGTATTTT. Protein product: CASRTGEGIDTDTQYF.

This chain joins TRBV12-3 or TRBV12-4 and TRBJ1-3; D gene ambiguous. This CDR3 has 14 amino acids. V was pared by 6 bases and J by 4 bases, with 13 bases between. In DNA form, the CDR3 reads TGTGCCAGCAGGCCCGGACTGGGAGGAAACACCATATATTTT. This sequence encodes CASRPGLGGNTIYF.

This clonotype was recorded a few times. The chain carries TRBV14 and TRBJ1-4, with TRBD1 as a possible D gene (6 bases). Trimming removed 4 bases from V and 7 bases from J, with 16 bases in between. This CDR3 is 15 amino acids long. Germline V gene data show CDR1 as SGHDN and CDR2 as FVKESK. CDR3 protein: CASSPQGGVGEKLFF. The CDR3 nucleotides read TGTGCCAGCAGCCCCCAAGGGGGAGTCGGTGAAAAACTGTTTTTT.

The rearrangement uses TRBV24-1 and TRBJ2-3; maybe TRBD1 (5 bases). Trimming removed 2 bases at V and 1 base at J, with 9 bases between. The CDR3 consists of 15 residues. The V gene's germline CDR1 is KGHDR and CDR2 SFDVKD. CDR3 residues: CATSDSWGRTDTQYF. CDR3 DNA sequence: TGTGCCACCAGTGATTCGTGGGGCCGCACAGATACGCAGTATTTT.

This clonotype has only a few counts. The CDR3 end shows no conserved phenylalanine or tryptophan, and so a read error is likely. The rearrangement links TRBV7-2 to TRBJ1-2, with 9 bases that match TRBD1. Losses at the gene ends were 2 bases for V and 8 bases for J; bases not matched to a gene: 9. The CDR3 is 15 residues long. Germline V gives CDR1 SGHTA, CDR2 FQGNSA. The CDR3 is CASSLQGTGSSGYTL. The CDR3 region has the DNA TGTGCCAGCAGCTTACAAGGGACAGGGAGCTCAGGCTACACCCTC.

The chain joins TRBV10-3 to TRBJ1-2, with D possibly matching TRBD1 (6 bases). The CDR3 runs 11 residues. Trimming left V 11 bases short and J 7 bases short, with 14 bases between. Germline loops: CDR1 ENHRY, CDR2 SYGVKD. CDR3 sequence (DNA): TGTGCCTCCCGGGGGGCTAGTGGCTACACCTTC. Encoded protein: CASRGASGYTF.

The V call is TRBV3-1, the J call TRBJ1-4, with D possibly matching TRBD1 (5 bases). The V gene's germline CDR1 is LGHDT and CDR2 YNNKEL (reference sequence). Trimming took off 3 bases at V and 1 base at J, with 9 bases between the two ends. The CDR3 sequence is 15 residues long. This CDR3 is CASSHVGETNEKLFF. CDR3 bases: TGTGCCAGCAGCCACGTAGGGGAAACTAATGAAAAACTGTTTTTT. The full variable domain, with the rest looked up from reference TRBV3-1 and TRBJ1-4, is DTAVSQTPKYLVTQMGNDKSIKCEQNLGHDTMYWYKQDSKKFLKIMFSYNNKELIINETVPNRFSPKSPDKAHLNLHINSLELGDSAVYFCASSHVGETNEKLFFGSGTQLSVL.

This chain links TRBV12-3 or TRBV12-4 with TRBJ1-2; TRBD1 might be the D (6 bases). The V and J ends lost 5 bases and 7 bases respectively, with 26 bases between them. This CDR3 spans 17 amino acids. CDR3 coding DNA: TGTGCCAGCAGTCCTCAACGGACAGCCTCCAGGGTGGTTGGCTACACCTTC. Translating it yields CASSPQRTASRVVGYTF.

This clonotype has only a few counts. The chain combines TRBV27 with TRBJ1-1; D unresolved. This CDR3 contains 14 residues. V lost 2 bases, J lost 1 base, and 8 bases lay in between. CDR1 and CDR2 (germline): MNHEY, SMNVEV (reference sequence). The CDR3 DNA follows: TGTGCCAGCAGTTTAGGCAGCCCGAACACTGAAGCTTTCTTT. Protein: CASSLGSPNTEAFF.

The V gene is TRBV27, the J gene TRBJ2-6, with a tentative D call TRBD2 (5 bases). Trimming removed 8 bases from V and 1 base from J, with 12 bases in between. There are 15 residues in the CDR3. Germline V CDR1 and CDR2: MNHEY, SMNVEV (reference sequence). The CDR3 reads CASGPLASGANVLTF. Here the CDR3 DNA reads TGTGCCAGCGGGCCGCTAGCATCTGGGGCCAACGTCCTGACTTTC.

V usage is TRBV2 and J usage is TRBJ1-1; a weak D match, TRBD1 (5 bases). Trimming stripped 0 bases from V and 4 bases from J, with 12 bases between. CDR1 is SNHLY, CDR2 FYNNEI, per germline. The CDR3 is made up of 15 amino acids. The CDR3 sequence: CASSEARQGGTEAFF. CDR3 coding DNA: TGTGCCAGCAGTGAAGCGAGGCAGGGTGGCACTGAAGCTTTCTTT.

The genes are TRBV9 and TRBJ1-1, with D tentatively TRBD1 (5 bases). CDR3 length equals 14 residues. Germline CDR1 is SGDLS and CDR2 is YYNGEE. Trimming removed 0 bases from V and 2 bases from J, with 8 bases in between. The CDR3 DNA follows: TGTGCCAGCAGCGTAGGGGGGGTCAACACTGAAGCTTTCTTT. Protein: CASSVGGVNTEAFF.

The rearrangement links TRBV13 to TRBJ1-3; maybe TRBD1 (6 bases). CDR3 size: 14 residues. Germline V CDR1 and CDR2: PRHDT, FYEKMQ (reference sequence). The V end was cut by 5 bases, the J end by 3 bases, with 11 bases between. The CDR3 DNA reads as TGTGCCAGCAGCCCAGGGGATTTTGGAAACACCATATATTTT. This sequence encodes CASSPGDFGNTIYF.

V gene TRBV6-6 combines with J gene TRBJ2-7; maybe TRBD2 (5 bases). Germline CDR1 MNHNY, CDR2 SVGAGI (reference sequence). V shed 2 bases and J shed 2 bases, with 13 bases lying between them. The CDR3 is 15 residues long. In DNA form, the CDR3 reads TGTGCCAGCAGTTACCCGCCGGGAATAACCTACGAGCAGTACTTC. Translation gives CASSYPPGITYEQYF.

This CDR3 is CASSQGTGDQPQHF. For the CDR3, the DNA is TGTGCCAGCAGCCAGGGGACAGGAGATCAGCCCCAGCATTTT. The rearrangement joins TRBV9 to TRBJ1-5; 8 nucleotides match TRBD1. J gave up 5 bases and V 4 bases, and 5 bases lay outside the gene matches. The CDR3 spans 14 residues. The germline CDR1 and CDR2 sequences are SGDLS and YYNGEE.

V gene TRBV24-1 combines with J gene TRBJ1-1; tentative D call: TRBD1 (6 bases). Per the germline V gene, CDR1 is KGHDR and CDR2 is SFDVKD. CDR3 length: 16 residues. V lost 4 bases and J lost 1, with 15 bases in between. CDR3 nucleotides: TGTGCCACCAGTGACTCGACCGGGACAAAGAACACTGAAGCTTTCTTT. It specifies CATSDSTGTKNTEAFF.

This chain connects TRBV7-9 to TRBJ2-3, with D perhaps matching TRBD1 (5 bases). The CDR3 sequence is 14 residues long. Germline CDR1 reads SEHNR; CDR2 reads FQNEAQ (reference sequence). V shed 5 bases and J shed 1 base, with 10 bases lying between them. This CDR3 is CASSPWGRTDTQYF. The CDR3 DNA is TGTGCCAGCAGCCCTTGGGGCCGCACAGATACGCAGTATTTT.

The genes are TRBV20-1 and TRBJ1-1; TRBD1 agrees at 9 bases. Germline V gene data show CDR1 as DFQATT and CDR2 as SNEGSKA (reference sequence). Losses at the gene ends were 3 bases for V and 11 bases for J; bases not matched to a gene: 7. The CDR3 is 12 residues long. DNA of the CDR3: TGCAGTGCTAGGTACAGGGGGCGCGCGGCTTTCTTT. Its translation is CSARYRGRAAFF.

Only a few counts were recorded for this clonotype. The chain carries TRBV3-1 and TRBJ2-5; TRBD1 or TRBD2 may be the D gene (6 bases each). TRBJ2-1 explains the end of the DNA better; the J call may be wrong. The germline V gene has CDR1 LGHDT and CDR2 YNNKEL (reference sequence). The CDR3 length is 18 residues. Here the CDR3 reads CASSQSRSGAFLYNEQFF. CDR3 nucleotides: TGTGCCAGCAGCCAAAGTAGGTCGGGGGCCTTTTTATACAATGAGCAGTTCTTC.

The chain employs TRBV27 and TRBJ1-5, with 8 bases matching TRBD1. This CDR3 has 15 residues. Losses at the gene ends were 1 base for V and 3 bases for J; bases not matched to a gene: 2. The V gene's germline CDR1 is MNHEY and CDR2 SMNVEV (reference sequence). The DNA of the CDR3 is TGTGCCAGCAGTTTATTTCAGGGGGCCAATCAGCCCCAGCATTTT. Translating gives CASSLFQGANQPQHF.

This clonotype occurred once. This sequence joins TRBV20-1 and TRBJ2-5, with D uncertain. The J call may be in error: the DNA end matches TRBJ2-1 better. Germline V lookup: CDR1 DFQATT, CDR2 SNEGSKA (reference sequence). The CDR3 is 14 amino acids. The CDR3 protein is CSAHDTDSYNEQFF. In DNA, the CDR3 is TGCAGTGCCCACGACACAGACTCCTACAATGAGCAGTTCTTC.

The chain joins TRBV4-2 to TRBJ2-1; 7 positions agree with TRBD1. There are 13 residues in the CDR3. V lost 3 bases, J lost 10 bases, and 6 bases stayed unmatched. Germline assignment: CDR1 LGHNA and CDR2 YNFKEQ. The DNA of the CDR3 is TGTGCCAGCAGCCAGACTGGACAGGACGAGCAGTTCTTC. Its translation is CASSQTGQDEQFF.

The chain is built from TRBV6-1 and TRBJ1-5; TRBD1 aligns across 8 bases. The CDR3 has 15 amino acids. Germline lookup yields CDR1 MNHNS and CDR2 SASEGT. The V gene end was trimmed by 4 bases and the J gene end by 3 bases; junction bases not matched to a gene: 5. The CDR3 is CASSGGQGLNQPQHF. CDR3 DNA: TGTGCCAGCAGTGGCGGACAGGGCCTCAATCAGCCCCAGCATTTT.

The V gene is TRBV28, the J gene TRBJ1-5; D is undetermined. The CDR3 length is 15 residues. CDR1 is MDHEN and CDR2 is SYDVKM in the germline V gene. Trimming removed 3 bases at V and 0 bases at J, with 9 bases between. The CDR3 nucleotides read TGTGCCAGCAGTTTCCAGCTCTATAGCAATCAGCCCCAGCATTTT. It encodes CASSFQLYSNQPQHF.

This clonotype was detected many times. The V and J genes are TRBV7-9 and TRBJ2-5; D is ambiguous. The CDR3 length is 12 residues. The V gene's germline CDR1 is SEHNR and CDR2 FQNEAQ (reference sequence). The germline V and J ends were trimmed by 6 bases and 7 bases, with 12 bases remaining between them. CDR3 DNA sequence: TGTGCCAGCAGGGAGCTATCGGGGACCCAGTACTTC. Translating gives CASRELSGTQYF.

The genes are TRBV7-8 and TRBJ2-4, with TRBD1 matching 10 bases. Germline-derived CDR1 and CDR2 are SGHVS and FQNEAQ. The CDR3 consists of 15 residues. V was clipped by 5 bases and J by 8 bases; unmatched bases: 9. CDR3 nucleotides: TGTGCCAGCAGCATACTGACAGGGGGCGCACACATTCAGTACTTC. Protein sequence: CASSILTGGAHIQYF.

This clonotype was picked up a small number of times. This rearrangement joins TRBV14 to TRBJ1-2, with D tentatively TRBD1 (5 bases). The CDR3 runs 16 residues. V dropped 4 bases and J dropped 7 bases, with 22 bases sitting between them. Germline CDR1 SGHDN, CDR2 FVKESK. The CDR3 spells CASSRTLPGTVAGYTF. As DNA, the CDR3 is TGTGCCAGCAGCCGAACTTTGCCCGGGACGGTGGCTGGCTACACCTTC.

This chain uses TRBV7-8 with TRBJ2-5, with 8 nucleotides matching TRBD2. The trim removed 1 base at V and 5 bases at J, leaving 9 bases unmatched. Germline V lookup: CDR1 SGHVS, CDR2 FQNEAQ. CDR3 length: 16 residues. For the CDR3, the DNA is TGTGCCAGCAGCTTAGAAGCGGGAGTAAATGGGGAGACCCAGTACTTC. It encodes CASSLEAGVNGETQYF.

The V call is TRBV29-1, the J call TRBJ2-5; possibly TRBD1 or TRBD2 for D (5 bases each). The closer fit of TRBJ2-7 to the DNA end suggests the J call may be wrong. CDR1 and CDR2 (germline): SQVTM, ANQGSEA. The CDR3 runs to 12 residues. CDR3 in amino acids: CSVEKGSYEQYF. CDR3 DNA: TGCAGCGTTGAAAAGGGGAGCTACGAGCAGTACTTC.

The genes are TRBV19 and TRBJ1-5; TRBD1 aligns across 7 bases. From germline, CDR1 is LNHDA and CDR2 SQIVND (reference sequence). The CDR3 has 17 amino acids. With 6 bases clipped from V and 0 bases from J, the junction kept 11 bases outside the gene matches. This CDR3 reads CASRGAGQPYSNQPQHF. The CDR3 DNA reads as TGTGCCAGTAGAGGGGCGGGACAGCCGTATAGCAATCAGCCCCAGCATTTT.

The chain employs TRBV4-2 and TRBJ2-2; maybe TRBD1 (5 bases). Germline CDR1 reads LGHNA; CDR2 reads YNFKEQ. The CDR3 totals 13 residues. With 2 bases removed from V and 6 bases from J, the gap between germline ends came to 7 bases. In DNA form, the CDR3 reads TGTGCCAGCAGCCAATTAGGGGCCGGGGAGCTGTTTTTT. It specifies CASSQLGAGELFF.